This TCR beta chain comes out of a study of identical twins. This clonotype was observed many times. TCRdb reprocessed the 5' RACE reads via MiXCR and lists one record per CDR3 protein. The data hold over 500,000 distinct CDR3 sequences, with 20% to 25% observed a single time. These data were also filed under a second study, of T cells expressing NK-cell markers. This second study notes: Several experiments employed an anti-gamma-delta TCR antibody to confine sorting to alpha-beta TCR T cells. Roughly six of the donors carried dominant NKG2C+ clonotypes that took up roughly 1.0-8% of their CD8+ T cells. HCMV specificity of expanded NKG2C+ T cell clones remained unclear.

The source of this sequence is a woman under 30 in good health. Sequenced: CD4+ T cells sorted from blood.

The CDR3: CASSSGQGLYGYTF. The DNA of the CDR3 is TGTGCCAGCAGCTCCGGACAGGGGCTCTATGGCTACACCTTC. This rearrangement joins TRBV7-8 to TRBJ1-2; the match to TRBD1 covers 9 bases. This CDR3 contains 14 residues. V lost 4 bases and J lost 4; bases outside the gene matches: 4. The germline V gene encodes CDR1 SGHVS and CDR2 FQNEAQ.